The next 2 T cell receptor beta chains were all read from a single sample in a study of OX40 agonist ivuxolimab in advanced cancers. Assay used: immunoSEQ multiplex PCR; TCRdb lists only in-frame clones, some missing. The sample carries approximately 77,000 clones, roughly 90% recorded once. This specimen consisted of CD4+ or CD8+ T cells sorted from blood, obtained in a trial of the OX40 agonist ivuxolimab. All receptors derive from an adult with an advanced solid tumor such as melanoma, head and neck, liver or kidney cancer.

V usage is TRBV14 and J usage is TRBJ1-2; perhaps TRBD1 as D (6 bases). The CDR3 is 13 amino acids. Germline assignment: CDR1 SGHDN and CDR2 FVKESK. V dropped 4 bases and J dropped 3 bases, with 9 bases sitting between them. CDR3 sequence: CASSPTGYYGYTF. The CDR3 nucleotides are TGTGCCAGCAGCCCTACAGGGTACTATGGCTACACCTTC.

The V and J genes are TRBV30 and TRBJ1-5, with D possibly being TRBD1 (5 bases). V lost 0 bases, J lost 7 bases, and 10 bases lay in between. Germline-derived CDR1 and CDR2 are GTSNPN and SVGIG (reference sequence). The CDR3 is 13 residues long. In nucleotides, the CDR3 is TGTGCCTGGAGTGTACGGGGGGAACAGCCCCAGCATTTT. It translates to CAWSVRGEQPQHF.